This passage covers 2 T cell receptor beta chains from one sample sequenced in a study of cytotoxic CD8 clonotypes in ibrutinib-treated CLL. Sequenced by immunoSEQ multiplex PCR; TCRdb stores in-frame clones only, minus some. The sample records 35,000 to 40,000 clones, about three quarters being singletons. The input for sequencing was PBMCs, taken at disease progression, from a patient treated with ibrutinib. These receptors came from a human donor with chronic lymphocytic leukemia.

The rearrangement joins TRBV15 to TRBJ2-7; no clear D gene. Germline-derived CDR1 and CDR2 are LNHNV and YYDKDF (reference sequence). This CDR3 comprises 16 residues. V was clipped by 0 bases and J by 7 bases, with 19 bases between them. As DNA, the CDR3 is TGTGCCACCAGCAGAGATTTGGGCAGGAGATTCTTGGAGCAGTACTTC. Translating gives CATSRDLGRRFLEQYF.

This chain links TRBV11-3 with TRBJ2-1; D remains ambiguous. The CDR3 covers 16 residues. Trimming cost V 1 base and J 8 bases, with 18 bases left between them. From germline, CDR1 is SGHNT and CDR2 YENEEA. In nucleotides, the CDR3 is TGTGCCAGCAGCTTAGGGTCAAGTAAAAACGCGGATGAGCAGTTCTTC. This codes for CASSLGSSKNADEQFF.